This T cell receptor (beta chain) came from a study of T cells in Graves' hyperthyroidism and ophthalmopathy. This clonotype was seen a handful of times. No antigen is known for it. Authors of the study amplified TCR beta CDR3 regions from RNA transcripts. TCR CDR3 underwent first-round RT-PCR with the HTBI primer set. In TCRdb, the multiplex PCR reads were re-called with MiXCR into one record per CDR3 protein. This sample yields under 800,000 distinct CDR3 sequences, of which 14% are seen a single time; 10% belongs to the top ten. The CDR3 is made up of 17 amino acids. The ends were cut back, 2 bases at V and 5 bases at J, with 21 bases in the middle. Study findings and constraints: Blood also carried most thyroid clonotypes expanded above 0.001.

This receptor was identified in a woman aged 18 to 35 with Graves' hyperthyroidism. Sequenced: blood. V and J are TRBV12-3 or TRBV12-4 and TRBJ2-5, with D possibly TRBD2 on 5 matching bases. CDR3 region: CASSLQIWRGRGETQYF. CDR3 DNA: TGTGCCAGCAGTTTACAGATCTGGAGAGGGCGCGGGGAGACCCAGTACTTC.